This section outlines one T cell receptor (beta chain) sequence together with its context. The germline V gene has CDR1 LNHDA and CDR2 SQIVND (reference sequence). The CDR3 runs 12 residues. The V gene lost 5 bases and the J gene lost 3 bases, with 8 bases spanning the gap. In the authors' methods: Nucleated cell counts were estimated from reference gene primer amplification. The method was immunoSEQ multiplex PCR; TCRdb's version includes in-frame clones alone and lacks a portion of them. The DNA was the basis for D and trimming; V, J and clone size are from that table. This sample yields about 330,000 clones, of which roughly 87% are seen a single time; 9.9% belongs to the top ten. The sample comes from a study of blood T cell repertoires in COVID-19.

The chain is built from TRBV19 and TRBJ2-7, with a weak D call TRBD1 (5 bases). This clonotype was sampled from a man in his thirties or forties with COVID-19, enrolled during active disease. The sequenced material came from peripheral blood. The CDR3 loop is CASSQTGYEQYF. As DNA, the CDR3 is TGTGCCAGTAGTCAAACAGGCTACGAGCAGTACTTC.